This T cell receptor (beta chain) was identified in a study of blood T cell repertoires in COVID-19. Background on the study: The samples span acute and convalescent COVID-19 from the United States, Italy and Spain. PBMCs, B-cell-depleted T cells, or T cells were the source of the cDNA or gDNA that made up the material.

Per germline, CDR1 KGHSH and CDR2 LQKENI. Trimming stripped 1 base from V and 0 bases from J, with 12 bases between. The CDR3 totals 17 residues. Per the authors' pipeline: Counts of nucleated cells, estimated from reference gene primer amplification, were obtained. This table comes from immunoSEQ multiplex PCR, and its TCRdb copy is limited to in-frame clones, with some not included. V and J calls and clone size come straight from that table; D and trimming were deduced from the DNA. The sample includes 340,000 or so clones, 83% of them seen just once. The table lists this clone with a count of one. Specimen: peripheral blood. The source of this sequence is a man aged 25 to 45 with active or convalescent COVID-19. The chain employs TRBV18 and TRBJ1-4; possible D gene TRBD1, 5 bases. CDR3 amino acids: CASSPRRDSSTNEKLFF. CDR3 sequence (DNA): TGTGCCAGCTCACCACGTAGGGACTCTTCAACTAATGAAAAACTGTTTTTT.